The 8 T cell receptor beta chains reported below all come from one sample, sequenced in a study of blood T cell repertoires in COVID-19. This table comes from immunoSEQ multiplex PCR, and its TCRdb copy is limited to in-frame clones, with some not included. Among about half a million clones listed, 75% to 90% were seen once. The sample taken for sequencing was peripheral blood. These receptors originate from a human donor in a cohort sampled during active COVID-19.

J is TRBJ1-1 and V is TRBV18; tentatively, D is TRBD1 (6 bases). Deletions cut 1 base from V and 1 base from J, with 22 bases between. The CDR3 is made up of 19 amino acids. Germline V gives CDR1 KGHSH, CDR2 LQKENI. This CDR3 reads CASSPRFPPGGRENTEAFF. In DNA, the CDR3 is TGTGCCAGCTCACCACGTTTCCCGCCGGGGGGGCGAGAGAACACTGAAGCTTTCTTT.

The CDR3 region is CASSTDRAPNEKLFF. CDR3 nucleotide sequence: TGTGCCAGCTCCACCGACAGAGCACCTAATGAAAAACTGTTTTTT. V usage is TRBV18 and J usage is TRBJ1-4; TRBD1 is a possible D gene (5 bases). The germline gives CDR1 KGHSH, CDR2 LQKENI. There are 15 residues in the CDR3. The V gene lost 6 bases and the J gene lost 3 bases, with 14 bases spanning the gap.

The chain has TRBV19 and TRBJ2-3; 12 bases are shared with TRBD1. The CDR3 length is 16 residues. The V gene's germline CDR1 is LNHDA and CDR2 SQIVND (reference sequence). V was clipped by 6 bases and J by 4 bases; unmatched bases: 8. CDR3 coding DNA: TGTGCCAGTAGATCGCTGGGACAGGGGGCCGCAGATACGCAGTATTTT. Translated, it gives CASRSLGQGAADTQYF.

The CDR3 bases are TGCGCCAGCAGACTGGGGACTAGCGGGATCTACAATGAGCAGTTCTTC. It translates to CASRLGTSGIYNEQFF. The chain is built from TRBV5-1 and TRBJ2-1, with TRBD2 matching 13 bases. CDR1 is SGHRS and CDR2 is YFSETQ in the germline V gene. Germline trimming cut 5 bases from V and 3 bases from J; bases unmatched to any gene: 5. The CDR3 is made up of 16 amino acids. The whole variable domain, filled in from reference TRBV5-1 and TRBJ2-1, reads KAGVTQTPRYLIKTRGQQVTLSCSPISGHRSVSWYQQTPGQGLQFLFEYFSETQRNKGNFPGRFSGRQFSNSRSEMNVSTLELGDSALYLCASRLGTSGIYNEQFFGPGTRLTVL.

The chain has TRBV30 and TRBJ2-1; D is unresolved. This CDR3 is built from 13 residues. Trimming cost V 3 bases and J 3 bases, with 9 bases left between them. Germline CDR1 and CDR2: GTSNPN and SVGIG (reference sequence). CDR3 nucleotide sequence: TGTGCCTGGAGATCAGATTACTACAATGAGCAGTTCTTC. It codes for CAWRSDYYNEQFF.

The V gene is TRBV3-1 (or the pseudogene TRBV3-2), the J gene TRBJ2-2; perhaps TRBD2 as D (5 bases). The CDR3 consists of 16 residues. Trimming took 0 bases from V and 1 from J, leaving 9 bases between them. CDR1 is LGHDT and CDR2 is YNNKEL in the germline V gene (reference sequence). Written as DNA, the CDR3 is TGTGCCAGCAGCCAAGATCGTGGAGGGAACACCGGGGAGCTGTTTTTT. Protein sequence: CASSQDRGGNTGELFF.

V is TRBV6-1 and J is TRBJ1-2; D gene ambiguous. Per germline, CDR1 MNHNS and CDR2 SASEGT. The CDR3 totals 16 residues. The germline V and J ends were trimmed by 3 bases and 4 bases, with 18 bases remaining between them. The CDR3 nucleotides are TGTGCCAGCAGTGACGGAGGACGTCTTCCGACCTATGGCTACACCTTC. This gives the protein CASSDGGRLPTYGYTF.

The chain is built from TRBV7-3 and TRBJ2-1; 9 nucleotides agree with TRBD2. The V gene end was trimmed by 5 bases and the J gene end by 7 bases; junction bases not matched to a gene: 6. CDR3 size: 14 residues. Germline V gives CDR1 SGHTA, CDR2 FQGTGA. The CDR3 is CASSPSSGDNEQFF. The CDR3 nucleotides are TGTGCCAGCAGCCCTTCTAGCGGGGATAATGAGCAGTTCTTC.